A selection of T cell receptor beta chains follows, all from one sample in a study of T cell responses to AZD1222 COVID-19 vaccine. Data came from immunoSEQ multiplex PCR; TCRdb stores just in-frame clones and leaves some out. The data contain about 150,000 clones, over 80% of them singletons. Sequenced here: peripheral blood, sampled 28 days after the second AZD1222 dose. The receptors stem from an adult who received the AZD1222 COVID-19 vaccine. Both conserved end residues are part of each CDR3. D genes are given only for firm matches. Clone size is not always given. Where it is, it says once, few, many or a class for expanded clones.

D gene: .
J gene: TRBJ2-3
CDR3 length: 14
clone size: .
V gene: TRBV28
CDR3 protein: CASLGFGRADTQYF
CDR3 DNA: TGTGCCAGCCTTGGCTTTGGTAGGGCCGATACGCAGTATTTT

D gene: .
J gene: TRBJ1-1
CDR3 length: 15
clone size: .
V gene: TRBV7-9
CDR3 protein: CASSPTPTGLTEAFF
CDR3 DNA: TGTGCCAGCAGCCCTACCCCGACAGGACTCACTGAAGCTTTCTTT

D gene: .
J gene: TRBJ2-1
CDR3 length: 16
clone size: .
V gene: TRBV7-2
CDR3 protein: CASSVGGTSAYNEQFF
CDR3 DNA: TGTGCCAGCAGCGTTGGGGGGACATCGGCCTACAATGAGCAGTTCTTC

D gene: .
J gene: TRBJ2-1
CDR3 length: 16
clone size: .
V gene: TRBV4-2
CDR3 protein: CASSQDDPSSYNEQFF
CDR3 DNA: TGTGCCAGCAGCCAAGACGATCCGAGCTCCTACAATGAGCAGTTCTTC

D gene: .
J gene: TRBJ1-1
CDR3 length: 12
clone size: .
V gene: TRBV28
CDR3 protein: CASSLRGREAFF
CDR3 DNA: TGTGCCAGCAGTTTAAGAGGCAGGGAAGCTTTCTTT

D gene: .
J gene: TRBJ1-2
CDR3 length: 14
clone size: .
V gene: TRBV5-6
CDR3 protein: CASSLVGDNYGYTF
CDR3 DNA: TGTGCCAGCAGCTTGGTTGGGGACAACTATGGCTACACCTTC

D gene: .
J gene: TRBJ1-2
CDR3 length: 13
clone size: .
V gene: TRBV20-1
CDR3 protein: CSASKEIRKGYTF
CDR3 DNA: TGCAGTGCTAGTAAGGAAATAAGGAAGGGCTACACCTTC

D gene: .
J gene: TRBJ2-5
CDR3 length: 14
clone size: .
V gene: TRBV5-1
CDR3 protein: CASSRGPLQETQYF
CDR3 DNA: TGCGCCAGCAGCCGGGGACCCCTGCAAGAGACCCAGTACTTC

D gene: .
J gene: TRBJ1-5
CDR3 length: 14
clone size: .
V gene: TRBV7-2
CDR3 protein: CASSFDPKWQPQHF
CDR3 DNA: TGTGCCAGCAGCTTCGACCCGAAGTGGCAGCCCCAGCATTTT

D gene: .
J gene: TRBJ1-1
CDR3 length: 13
clone size: .
V gene: TRBV7-9
CDR3 protein: CASSPLSTAEAFF
CDR3 DNA: TGTGCCAGCAGCCCCCTCTCGACAGCTGAAGCTTTCTTT

D gene: .
J gene: TRBJ2-3
CDR3 length: 14
clone size: .
V gene: TRBV7-2
CDR3 protein: CASSSSGPTDTQYF
CDR3 DNA: TGTGCCAGCAGCTCCAGCGGGCCCACAGATACGCAGTATTTT

D gene: .
J gene: TRBJ1-3
CDR3 length: 13
clone size: .
V gene: TRBV28
CDR3 protein: CASSPFQGNTIYF
CDR3 DNA: TGTGCCAGCAGCCCCTTTCAAGGAAACACCATATATTTT

D gene: .
J gene: TRBJ1-1
CDR3 length: 12
clone size: .
V gene: TRBV7-9
CDR3 protein: CASSLSTPEAFF
CDR3 DNA: TGTGCCAGCAGCTTATCGACCCCTGAAGCTTTCTTT

D gene: TRBD1
J gene: TRBJ1-4
CDR3 length: 16
clone size: .
V gene: TRBV28
CDR3 protein: CASSTTRRGQTDILFF
CDR3 DNA: TGTGCCAGCAGTACAACCCGGAGGGGGCAGACGGATATACTGTTTTTT

D gene: .
J gene: TRBJ1-6
CDR3 length: 15
clone size: .
V gene: TRBV6-5
CDR3 protein: CASSYVGRDNSPLHF
CDR3 DNA: TGTGCCAGCAGTTACGTTGGCCGTGATAATTCACCCCTCCACTTT

D gene: .
J gene: TRBJ1-5
CDR3 length: 17
clone size: .
V gene: TRBV27
CDR3 protein: CASSLYGVSVINQPQHF
CDR3 DNA: TGTGCCAGCAGTTTATACGGGGTCAGTGTTATCAATCAGCCCCAGCATTTT

D gene: TRBD2
J gene: TRBJ2-3
CDR3 length: 15
clone size: few
V gene: TRBV29-1
CDR3 protein: CSVDSASGSADTQYF
CDR3 DNA: TGCAGCGTTGATTCGGCTAGCGGGAGTGCAGATACGCAGTATTTT

D gene: TRBD2
J gene: TRBJ2-1
CDR3 length: 18
clone size: .
V gene: TRBV4-1
CDR3 protein: CASSQARTSGRGRNEQFF
CDR3 DNA: TGCGCCAGCAGCCAAGCCAGGACTAGCGGGAGAGGAAGGAATGAGCAGTTCTTC